The 7 T cell receptor beta chains presented below share a single source sample, sequenced in a study of neurological immune-mediated disorders. TCRdb re-derived calls from the 5' RACE reads in MiXCR, one entry per CDR3 protein. The sample has roughly 30,000 distinct CDR3 sequences, just over 6.5% seen once; the top ten hold just under 9%. The sequencing input was PBMCs. These receptors were collected from a woman between 50 and 59 years old in good health.

Many counts were recorded for this clonotype. CDR3 residues: CASSLGQDTDTQYF. The CDR3 region has the DNA TGCGCCAGCAGCTTGGGGCAGGACACAGATACGCAGTATTTT. The V and J genes are TRBV5-1 and TRBJ2-3; no definite D call. V lost 0 bases, J lost 2 bases, and 7 bases lay in between. This CDR3 comprises 14 residues. Looked up from germline, CDR1 is SGHRS and CDR2 is YFSETQ.

There are many counts of this clonotype. The chain combines TRBV12-3 or TRBV12-4 with TRBJ2-1; 11 bases are a match to TRBD2. V lost 8 bases and J lost 4; bases outside the gene matches: 10. The CDR3 runs to 16 residues. The CDR3 reads CASRNGGLAVYNEQFF. The CDR3 region has the DNA TGTGCCAGCCGAAACGGGGGACTAGCGGTGTACAATGAGCAGTTCTTC.

This clonotype was observed many times. The chain couples TRBV27 to TRBJ1-2; the D gene is possibly TRBD1 (6 bases). This CDR3 is 15 amino acids long. Trimming took 4 bases from V and 4 from J, leaving 16 bases between them. Looked up from germline, CDR1 is MNHEY and CDR2 is SMNVEV (reference sequence). This CDR3 reads CASSSGGRPLYGYTF. The CDR3 nucleotides read TGTGCCAGCAGTTCCGGGGGGCGCCCACTCTATGGCTACACCTTC.

This clonotype was seen at least ten times. The V gene is TRBV5-5, the J gene TRBJ1-4; 7 bases map to TRBD1. Unmatched junction bases numbered 8, after V lost 4 bases and J lost 5 bases. The V gene's germline CDR1 is SGHKS and CDR2 YYEKEE (reference sequence). This CDR3 comprises 15 residues. CDR3 sequence reads: CASSVTTGINEKLFF. CDR3 nucleotides: TGTGCCAGCAGCGTCACGACAGGGATAAATGAAAAACTGTTTTTT.

This clonotype was seen repeatedly, ten times or more. The rearrangement uses TRBV15 and TRBJ1-1; D is perhaps TRBD1 (5 bases). CDR3 length: 16 residues. The V gene's germline CDR1 is LNHNV and CDR2 YYDKDF (reference sequence). The germline V and J ends were trimmed by 7 bases and 2 bases, with 20 bases remaining between them. The CDR3 reads CATNEVTATKNTEAFF. CDR3 sequence (DNA): TGTGCCACCAACGAGGTGACAGCAACTAAAAACACTGAAGCTTTCTTT.

This clonotype was counted many times. The chain is built from TRBV5-1 and TRBJ2-3; 10 bases agree with TRBD1. The CDR3 runs 15 residues. Germline V gene lookup returns CDR1 SGHRS and CDR2 YFSETQ. After removal of 3 bases from V and 4 bases from J, the junction contained 5 bases not matched to a gene. CDR3 protein: CASSSLGQGPDTQYF. The CDR3 nucleotides are TGCGCCAGCAGCTCGCTGGGACAGGGGCCAGATACGCAGTATTTT.

This clonotype was counted many times. Here the CDR3 DNA reads TGTGCCAGCAAGAGTTTGGCCCTGTTGGAGCCCCAGCATTTT. Amino acids: CASKSLALLEPQHF. This rearrangement joins TRBV6-2 or TRBV6-3 to TRBJ1-5; D is unresolved. V gave up 7 bases and J gave up 8 bases, with 18 bases separating them. The CDR3 contains 14 residues. Germline CDR1 and CDR2: MNHEY and SVGEGT.